This TCR beta chain stems from a study of shared clonotypes between healthy human individuals. Study-level points and caveats: Richness estimates generally favored naive over memory subsets.

The germline V gene encodes CDR1 SQVTM and CDR2 ANQGSEA. Trimming left V 0 bases short and J 6 bases short, with 14 bases between. The CDR3 length is 15 residues. Assay: immunoSEQ multiplex PCR; the TCRdb copy retains only in-frame clones and omits some. The sample carries 800,000 or so clones, 90% to 98% recorded once. In regard to this clone: Its specificity is not known.

The naive CD8 population came from CD45RO-negative cells selected for CCR7, without terminally differentiated effector memory CD45RA+ cells. The sequenced material came from naive CD8+ T cells sorted from blood. The sequence derives from a man aged 25 to 40 in good health. The chain combines TRBV29-1 with TRBJ1-4; D is undetermined. CDR3 sequence reads: CSVEESTMEDEKLFF. The DNA for the CDR3 is TGCAGCGTTGAAGAGTCGACAATGGAGGATGAAAAACTGTTTTTT.